The T cell receptor (beta chain) described here comes from a study of shared clonotypes between healthy human individuals. Study context: Three plates were used per donor for CD4 naive, three for CD4 memory, two for CD8 naive and one for CD8 memory. Overall study findings and caveats: The researchers took only blood, and tissue repertoires probably look different.

Selected positively for CCR7 and CD45RO-negative, naive CD8 cells excluded terminally differentiated effector memory CD45RA+ cells. In the case of this clone: Antigen specificity is unknown.

Using immunoSEQ multiplex PCR, the repertoire was profiled, and TCRdb retains in-frame clones only, with some absent. Of about 590,000 clones listed, just under 97% are singletons. V lost 3 bases and J lost 2, with 9 bases in between. CDR1 MDHEN and CDR2 SYDVKM come from the germline V gene. The CDR3 runs to 14 residues. The rearrangement joins TRBV28 to TRBJ2-3, with unresolved D. The receptor was derived from a woman under 40 in good health. Sequencing input: naive CD8+ T cells sorted from blood. This CDR3 is CASSLQPVTDTQYF. The CDR3 nucleotides read TGTGCCAGCAGTTTGCAGCCAGTCACAGATACGCAGTATTTT.